These T cell receptor beta chains were read from a single sample in a study of monozygotic twins with inflammatory bowel disease. TCRdb re-called the 5' RACE reads; every CDR3 protein appears as one record, without DNA. The sample table includes 210,000 or so distinct CDR3 sequences. The sample was blood. Receptor source: a human donor with ulcerative colitis or Crohn's disease, or a healthy co-twin of an affected twin (not recorded which). Each CDR3 is given with its conserved first and last residue.

TRBV20-1	TRBJ2-3	CSARGGLAGAGVLLDTQYF
TRBV6-1	TRBJ2-3	CAIALAGARDTQYF
TRBV7-9	TRBJ2-3	CASSSDRGHQIDTQYF
TRBV7-8	TRBJ2-5	CASSPLAGVSETQYF
TRBV19	TRBJ2-2	CASRLAGNTGELFF
TRBV11-2	TRBJ2-3	CASSSPRGRVGGIADTQYF
TRBV28	TRBJ1-6	CASSSPGTDNSPLHF
TRBV28	TRBJ1-5	CASSYWTDNQPQHF
TRBV4-3	TRBJ2-1	CASSHDLSSYNEQFF
TRBV30	TRBJ1-4	CAWRNLEKLFF
TRBV7-3	TRBJ2-3	CASSRTGTSGRAVDTQYF
TRBV19	TRBJ2-1	CASSGGLAGFHEQFF